The clone carrying this TCR beta chain has a handful of counts. Its antigen remains unidentified. The germline V gene has CDR1 GTSNPN and CDR2 SVGIG (reference sequence). This CDR3 is built from 12 residues. V shed 3 bases and J shed 2 bases, with 7 bases lying between them. Cultured cells yielded isolated CD4+ T cells after 10 days. Each participant was administered two doses of either the BNT162b2 or the mRNA-1273 vaccine. This specimen belongs to a study of vaccination effects on CD4 cells after COVID-19. Study summary: Antigen-specific CD4+ T cell clonotypes were called by their expansion after viral peptide-pool culture in ViraFEST. Post-vaccine sample collection fell at a median of 72 days after the second dose.

Findings of the study overall: Clones from infection and from vaccination both contracted markedly late after vaccination.

Generated by immunoSEQ multiplex PCR, the TCRdb table keeps only in-frame clones and is missing some. The data hold about 45,000 clones, with just over 70% observed a single time. V gene TRBV30 combines with J gene TRBJ1-2, with D perhaps matching TRBD1 (6 bases). The sequence was obtained from a human donor who received a COVID-19 vaccine. The sequencing here drew on CD4+ T cells from PBMCs cultured without peptide, taken after COVID-19 vaccination. Here the CDR3 reads CAWSRGNYGYTF. Here the CDR3 DNA reads TGTGCCTGGAGCAGGGGCAACTATGGCTACACCTTC.